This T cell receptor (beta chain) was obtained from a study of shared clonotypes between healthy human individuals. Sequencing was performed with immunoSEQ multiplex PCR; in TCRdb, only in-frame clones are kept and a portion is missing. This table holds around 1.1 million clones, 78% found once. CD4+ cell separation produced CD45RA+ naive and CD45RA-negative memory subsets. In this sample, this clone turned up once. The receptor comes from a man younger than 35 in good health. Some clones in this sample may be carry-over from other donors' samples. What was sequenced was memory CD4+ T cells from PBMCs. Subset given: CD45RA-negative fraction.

The CDR3 loop is CASSLTGGENIQYF. DNA for the CDR3: TGTGCCAGCAGCTTAACCGGGGGCGAAAACATTCAGTACTTC. The rearrangement links TRBV7-9 to TRBJ2-4, with D perhaps given as TRBD1 or TRBD2 (6 bases each). Per germline, CDR1 SEHNR and CDR2 FQNEAQ (reference sequence). The CDR3 sequence is 14 residues long. V lost 2 bases and J 5 bases, leaving 10 bases between the germline ends.